The T cell receptor (beta chain) described here comes from a study of blood T cells in healthy people across ages. Study-level results: Unsorted PBMCs ruled out conclusive naive versus antigen-experienced comparison.

V lost 8 bases, J lost 2 bases, and 19 bases lay in between. Germline-derived CDR1 and CDR2 are LGHDT and YNNKEL (reference sequence). The CDR3 consists of 16 residues. As concerns this clonotype: Antigen: not known.

Then a second PCR, running roughly 7 to 11 cycles, was carried out with a sample-barcoded 5' primer and a J-beta primer mix. One entry per CDR3 protein, called by TCRdb with MiXCR from the 5' RACE reads. This sample has around 1.5 million distinct CDR3 sequences, with 59% found just once. Each donor gave approximately 9.5 milliliters of peripheral blood. The amount of total RNA extracted per sample was at least 6 micrograms. This rearrangement joins TRBV3-1 to TRBJ2-1; D perhaps matches TRBD2 (6 bases). The sequence was collected from a man between 18 and 35 years old in good health. The material sequenced was blood. CDR3 DNA: TGTGCCAGCCCCCATGATGCGGGGCGCCCCTACAATGAGCAGTTCTTC. It is translated as CASPHDAGRPYNEQFF.